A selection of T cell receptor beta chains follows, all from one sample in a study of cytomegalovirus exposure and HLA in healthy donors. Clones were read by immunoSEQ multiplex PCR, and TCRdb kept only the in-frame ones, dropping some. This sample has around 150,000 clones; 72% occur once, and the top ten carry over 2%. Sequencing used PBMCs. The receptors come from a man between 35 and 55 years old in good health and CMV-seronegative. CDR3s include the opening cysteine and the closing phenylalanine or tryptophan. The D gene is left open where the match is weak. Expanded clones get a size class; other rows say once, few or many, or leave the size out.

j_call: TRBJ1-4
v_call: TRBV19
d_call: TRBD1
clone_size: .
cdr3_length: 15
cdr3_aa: CASSQVAGTAEKLFF

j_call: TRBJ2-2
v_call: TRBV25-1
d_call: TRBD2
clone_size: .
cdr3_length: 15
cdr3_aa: CASSVTSGMVGELFF

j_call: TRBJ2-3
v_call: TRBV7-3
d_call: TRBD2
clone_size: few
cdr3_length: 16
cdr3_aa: CASSSSRAGVTDTQYF

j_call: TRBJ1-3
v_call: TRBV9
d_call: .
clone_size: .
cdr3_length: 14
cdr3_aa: CASSVSGVGNTIYF

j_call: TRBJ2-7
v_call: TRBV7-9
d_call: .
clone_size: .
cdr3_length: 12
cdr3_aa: CASSLNSDEQYF

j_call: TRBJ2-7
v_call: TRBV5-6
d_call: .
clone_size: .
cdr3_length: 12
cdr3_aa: CASSVDRYEQYF

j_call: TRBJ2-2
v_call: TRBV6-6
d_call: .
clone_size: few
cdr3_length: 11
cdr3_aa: CASSRTGELFF

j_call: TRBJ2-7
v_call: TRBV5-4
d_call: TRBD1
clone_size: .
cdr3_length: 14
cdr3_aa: CASSLEQGFYEQYF

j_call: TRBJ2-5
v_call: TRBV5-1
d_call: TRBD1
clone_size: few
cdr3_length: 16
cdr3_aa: CASSLGGQSSWGTQYF

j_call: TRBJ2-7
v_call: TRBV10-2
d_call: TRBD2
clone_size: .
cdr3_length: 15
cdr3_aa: CASSGLAGSSYEQYF

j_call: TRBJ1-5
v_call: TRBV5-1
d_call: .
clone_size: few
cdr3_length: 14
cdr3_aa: CASSFDTGRQPQHF

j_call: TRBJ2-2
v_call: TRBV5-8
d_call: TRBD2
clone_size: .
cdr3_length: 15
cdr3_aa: CASSLRGVGTGELFF

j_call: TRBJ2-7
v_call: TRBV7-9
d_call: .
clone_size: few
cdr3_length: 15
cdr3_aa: CASSSHLRREEEQYF

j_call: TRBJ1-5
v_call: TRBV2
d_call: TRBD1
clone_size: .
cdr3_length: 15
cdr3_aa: CASSFGQGLGQPQHF

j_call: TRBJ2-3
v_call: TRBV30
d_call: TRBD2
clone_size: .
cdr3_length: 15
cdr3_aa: CAWTWRELSTDTQYF

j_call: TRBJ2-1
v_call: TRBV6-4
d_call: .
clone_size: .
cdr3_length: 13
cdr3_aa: CASSDADYNEQFF

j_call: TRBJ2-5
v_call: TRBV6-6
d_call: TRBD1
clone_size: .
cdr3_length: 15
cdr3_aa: CASRVTGGWGETQYF

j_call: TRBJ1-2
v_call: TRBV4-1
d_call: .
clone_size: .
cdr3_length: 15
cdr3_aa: CASSQDGLFNYGYTF

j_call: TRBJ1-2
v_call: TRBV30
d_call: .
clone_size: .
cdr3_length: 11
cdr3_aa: CAWSVGGIYTF

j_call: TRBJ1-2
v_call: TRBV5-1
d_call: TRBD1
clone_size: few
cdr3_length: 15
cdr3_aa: CASSFAGTGVPGYPF

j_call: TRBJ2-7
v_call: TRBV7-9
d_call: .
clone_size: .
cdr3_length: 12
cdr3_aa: CASSSSSYEQYF

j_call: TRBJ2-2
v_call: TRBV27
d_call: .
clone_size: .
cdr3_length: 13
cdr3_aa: CASSSGVTGELFF

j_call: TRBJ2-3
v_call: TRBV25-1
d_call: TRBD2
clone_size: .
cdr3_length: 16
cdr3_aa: CASSDRGGLISDTQYF

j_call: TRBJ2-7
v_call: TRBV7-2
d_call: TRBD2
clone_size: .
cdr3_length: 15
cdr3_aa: CASSQGLAGTYEQYF

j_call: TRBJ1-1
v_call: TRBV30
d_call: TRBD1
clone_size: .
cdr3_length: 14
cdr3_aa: CAWDYGQGTKEAFF

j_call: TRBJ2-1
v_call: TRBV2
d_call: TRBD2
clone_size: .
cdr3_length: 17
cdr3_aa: CASSEALHRRGEDEQFF

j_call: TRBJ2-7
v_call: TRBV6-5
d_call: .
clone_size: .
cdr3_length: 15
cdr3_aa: CASSPLAGRVGEQYF

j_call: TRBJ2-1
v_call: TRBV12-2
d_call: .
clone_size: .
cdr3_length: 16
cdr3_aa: CAPVFPRPPPGTSQFF

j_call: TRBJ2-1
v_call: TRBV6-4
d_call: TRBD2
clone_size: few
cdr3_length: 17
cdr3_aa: CASSDSSGGGSYNEQFF

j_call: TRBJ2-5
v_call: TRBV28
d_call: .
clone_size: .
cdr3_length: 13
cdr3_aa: CASRPAGRETQYF

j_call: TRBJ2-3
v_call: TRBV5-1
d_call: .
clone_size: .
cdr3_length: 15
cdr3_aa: CASSLDRPSTDTQYF

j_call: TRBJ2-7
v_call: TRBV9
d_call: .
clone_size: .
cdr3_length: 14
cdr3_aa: CASSAHTGTYEQYF

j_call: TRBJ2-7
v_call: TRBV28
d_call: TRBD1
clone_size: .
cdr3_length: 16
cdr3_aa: CASSLSLGTGLREQYF

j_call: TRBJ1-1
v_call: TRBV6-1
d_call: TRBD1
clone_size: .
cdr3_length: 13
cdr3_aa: CASSPGTGVGAFF

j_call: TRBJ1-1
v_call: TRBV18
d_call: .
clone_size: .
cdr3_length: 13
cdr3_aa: CASSPEHVTEAFF

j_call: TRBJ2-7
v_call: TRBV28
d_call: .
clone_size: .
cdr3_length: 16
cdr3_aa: CASRGSWAGIPYEQYF

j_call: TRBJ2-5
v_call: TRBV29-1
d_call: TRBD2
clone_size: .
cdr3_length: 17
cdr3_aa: CSVDTGLAGVGQETQYF

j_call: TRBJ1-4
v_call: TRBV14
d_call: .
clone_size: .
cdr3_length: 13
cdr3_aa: CASSQVRQGQLFF

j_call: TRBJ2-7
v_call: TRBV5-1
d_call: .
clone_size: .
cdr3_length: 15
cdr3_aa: CASSPRPEKSGEQYF